The next 3 T cell receptor beta chains were all read from a single sample in a study of shared clonotypes between healthy human individuals. TCRdb's table, derived via immunoSEQ multiplex PCR, lists solely in-frame clones and lacks some. Seen here are 2 million to 3 million clones, approximately 94% observed once, and the top ten hold 0.36%. Sequencing was done on a sample of naive CD4+ T cells from PBMCs. The subset here: CD45RA+ positively selected. These receptors originate from a man between 18 and 35 years old in good health. Some clones in this sample may be carry-over from other donors' samples.

In regard to this clone: Other DNA sequences in this sample translate to the same CDR3. The chain employs TRBV29-1 and TRBJ1-1; D remains unclear. The CDR3 contains 11 residues. V was pared by 4 bases and J by 1 base, with 4 bases between. The germline V gene has CDR1 SQVTM and CDR2 ANQGSEA. This CDR3 is CSVAANTEAFF. In nucleotides, the CDR3 is TGCAGCGTTGCCGCGAACACTGAAGCTTTCTTT. Variable domain in full (rest from reference TRBV29-1 and TRBJ1-1): SAVISQKPSRDICQRGTSLTIQCQVDSQVTMMFWYRQQPGQSLTLIATANQGSEATYESGFVIDKFPISRPNLTFSTLTVSNMSPEDSSIYLCSVAANTEAFFGQGTRLTVV.

The chain combines TRBV19 with TRBJ1-1; the D gene is possibly TRBD1 (5 bases). The length of the CDR3 is 14 residues. The germline V gene has CDR1 LNHDA and CDR2 SQIVND (reference sequence). Trimming left V 4 bases short and J 6 bases short, with 15 bases between. The CDR3 loop reads CASSTSPQQAEAFF. CDR3 in DNA: TGTGCCAGTAGTACCTCCCCGCAACAGGCTGAAGCTTTCTTT.

The V and J genes are TRBV7-2 and TRBJ2-7, with 9 bases matching TRBD2. V trimming: 1 base; J trimming: 7 bases; junction bases outside the gene matches: 11. Germline-derived CDR1 and CDR2 are SGHTA and FQGNSA. There are 16 residues in the CDR3. CDR3 nucleotides: TGTGCCAGCAGCTTAGAGCCTCGCGGGAGGGGTGCTGAGCAGTACTTC. It yields the protein CASSLEPRGRGAEQYF.